Shown below are 22 T cell receptor beta chains from a single sample sequenced in a study of blood T cell repertoires in COVID-19. Profiling relied on immunoSEQ multiplex PCR, and the TCRdb table lists in-frame clones only, not all of them. The profile shows more than 50,000 clones, 80% to 85% of them singletons. The sequenced sample was peripheral blood. Receptors originate from a human donor in a cohort sampled during active COVID-19.

The rearrangement links TRBV5-6 to TRBJ2-2, with D hard to call. The CDR3 has 14 residues. V lost 0 bases to trimming and J lost 9 bases, with 12 bases between them. Germline CDR1 is SGHDT and CDR2 is YYEEEE. Written as DNA, the CDR3 is TGTGCCAGCAGCTTGGGAGGCGGAGACCGGGAGCTGTTTTTT. This encodes CASSLGGGDRELFF.

In its sample, this clone was seen once. This chain links TRBV2 with TRBJ2-4; 8 nucleotides align to TRBD2. J gave up 3 bases and V 4 bases, and 11 bases lay outside the gene matches. The V gene's germline CDR1 is SNHLY and CDR2 FYNNEI. The CDR3 has 17 residues. The CDR3 DNA reads as TGTGCCAGCAGTGGAATAGCGGGGTTAACCCTCAAAAACATTCAGTACTTC. It yields the protein CASSGIAGLTLKNIQYF.

The chain uses TRBV4-2 and TRBJ2-1; TRBD2 might be the D (5 bases). V lost 0 bases and J lost 8, with 14 bases in between. The CDR3 sequence is 15 residues long. Looked up from germline, CDR1 is LGHNA and CDR2 is YNFKEQ. The CDR3 here is CASSQDVYIGDEQFF. The CDR3 coding sequence is TGTGCCAGCAGCCAAGATGTATATATCGGGGATGAGCAGTTCTTC.

The chain joins TRBV25-1 to TRBJ2-5; 8 positions agree with TRBD2. Germline CDR1 and CDR2: MGHDK and SYGVNS. The CDR3 has 16 residues. The V segment lost 1 base and the J segment 4 bases; nucleotides outside the gene matches: 8. The CDR3 region is CASSEFGGGKGETQYF. The CDR3 nucleotides read TGTGCCAGCAGTGAATTTGGCGGGGGGAAAGGAGAGACCCAGTACTTC.

This clone was seen only once. The V gene is TRBV2, the J gene TRBJ2-3, with a weak D call TRBD2 (6 bases). CDR3 length: 15 amino acids. Germline CDR1 and CDR2: SNHLY and FYNNEI. Trimming pared 5 bases from V and 2 bases from J, leaving 14 bases between. This CDR3 is CASSPGAGSTDTQYF. CDR3 DNA sequence: TGTGCCAGCAGTCCCGGGGCGGGATCCACAGATACGCAGTATTTT.

The genes are TRBV6-5 and TRBJ1-5; D is possibly TRBD1 (5 bases). CDR1 MNHEY and CDR2 SVGAGI come from the germline V gene. The V and J ends lost 7 bases and 3 bases respectively, with 10 bases between them. The CDR3 is 13 amino acids. CDR3 DNA sequence: TGTGCCAGCATGCTGGGGCTCAATCAGCCCCAGCATTTT. Amino acids: CASMLGLNQPQHF.

This clone was counted at least ten times. The rearrangement joins TRBV9 to TRBJ2-2, with TRBD1 as a possible D gene (5 bases). The germline V and J ends were trimmed by 1 base and 2 bases, with 12 bases remaining between them. CDR3 length: 16 amino acids. CDR1 and CDR2 (germline): SGDLS, YYNGEE. Written as DNA, the CDR3 is TGTGCCAGCAGCGTACAAAGCAGGGCAAACACCGGGGAGCTGTTTTTT. Residues: CASSVQSRANTGELFF.

The genes are TRBV6-5 and TRBJ2-3, with D uncertain. This CDR3 spans 12 amino acids. The V end was cut by 3 bases, the J end by 10 bases, with 11 bases between. Germline V gene data show CDR1 as MNHEY and CDR2 as SVGAGI. The CDR3 here is CASSYSAFPQYF. DNA for the CDR3: TGTGCCAGCAGTTATAGTGCCTTCCCGCAGTATTTT.

The CDR3 DNA follows: TGTGCCAGCAGCCCGGGACTAGCGGGGGTGGGTCAGACAGATACGCAGTATTTT. It encodes CASSPGLAGVGQTDTQYF. The genes are TRBV3-1 (or the pseudogene TRBV3-2) and TRBJ2-3; the match to TRBD2 covers 14 bases. Germline assignment: CDR1 LGHDT and CDR2 YNNKEL (reference sequence). The length of the CDR3 is 18 residues. V lost 4 bases and J lost 3; bases outside the gene matches: 9.

This chain uses TRBV4-1 with TRBJ2-7; 9 nucleotides match TRBD1. Per the germline V gene, CDR1 is MGHRA and CDR2 is YSYEKL. The V and J ends lost 1 base and 6 bases, in that order; junction bases with no gene match: 7. This CDR3 has 15 residues. CDR3: CASSQAGTGSFEQYF. CDR3 DNA sequence: TGCGCCAGCAGCCAAGCCGGGACAGGGTCGTTCGAGCAGTACTTC.

A single count supports this clone. The rearrangement links TRBV11-2 to TRBJ2-7; TRBD2 matches 7 bases. The CDR3 is made up of 17 amino acids. CDR1 is SGHAT and CDR2 is FQNNGV in the germline V gene. With V trimmed by 6 bases and J by 3 bases, 17 bases remained unmatched. CDR3 region: CASRPGGGGVLGYEQYF. CDR3 DNA sequence: TGTGCCAGCAGGCCAGGCGGGGGAGGAGTTTTAGGCTACGAGCAGTACTTC.

A few counts support this clone. The chain combines TRBV4-1 with TRBJ1-6; TRBD1 aligns across 10 bases. Germline values: CDR1 MGHRA, CDR2 YSYEKL. The CDR3 extends over 16 amino acids. V lost 3 bases, J lost 6 bases, and 5 bases stayed unmatched. CDR3 loop: CASSHPRDRGNSPLHF. CDR3 nucleotide sequence: TGCGCCAGCAGCCACCCCCGGGACAGGGGTAATTCACCCCTCCACTTT.

The chain is built from TRBV12-3 or TRBV12-4 and TRBJ1-2; 8 bases map to TRBD1. This CDR3 contains 13 residues. Germline trimming cut 6 bases from V and 1 base from J; bases unmatched to any gene: 1. Here the CDR3 reads CASSRGRNYGYTF. The CDR3 DNA follows: TGTGCCAGCAGCAGGGGGCGTAACTATGGCTACACCTTC.

The V call is TRBV4-2, the J call TRBJ2-1; the match to TRBD2 covers 9 bases. V shed 3 bases and J 4 bases; nucleotides not matched to a gene: 7. The germline V gene has CDR1 LGHNA and CDR2 YNFKEQ. This CDR3 comprises 16 residues. For the CDR3, the DNA is TGTGCCAGCAGCCAGGGTGCGGGGGGGTTTTACAATGAGCAGTTCTTC. It yields the protein CASSQGAGGFYNEQFF.

This clone was seen only a few times. The genes are TRBV5-4 and TRBJ1-2; no definite D call. V lost 4 bases and J 0 bases, leaving 10 bases between the germline ends. The CDR3 runs 14 residues. The germline CDR1 and CDR2 sequences are SGHNT and YYREEE (reference sequence). CDR3 coding DNA: TGTGCCAGCAGCCACCTAACAGCTAACTATGGCTACACCTTC. Amino acid sequence: CASSHLTANYGYTF.

The J gene is TRBJ2-3, the V gene TRBV6-4; TRBD2 matches at 9 bases. This CDR3 has 18 residues. The J segment lost 0 bases and the V segment lost 0 bases, leaving 7 bases of the junction unmatched. In germline, CDR1 is MRHNA, CDR2 SNTAGT. CDR3 amino acids: CASSDSVAGASSTDTQYF. The CDR3 DNA sequence: TGTGCCAGCAGTGACTCAGTAGCGGGGGCCTCTAGCACAGATACGCAGTATTTT.

This clone was detected ten times or more. J is TRBJ1-6 and V is TRBV27; D may be TRBD1 (5 bases). The CDR3 extends over 16 amino acids. Per germline, CDR1 MNHEY and CDR2 SMNVEV (reference sequence). Trimming left V 8 bases short and J 0 bases short, with 14 bases between. As DNA, the CDR3 is TGTGCCAGCGGACGACAGCAGAGCTCCTATAATTCACCCCTCCACTTT. Amino acid sequence: CASGRQQSSYNSPLHF.

This chain links TRBV10-3 with TRBJ1-2; unclear D gene. V lost 7 bases, J lost 0 bases, and 9 bases lay in between. The CDR3 is 13 amino acids. Germline loops: CDR1 ENHRY, CDR2 SYGVKD. In nucleotides, the CDR3 is TGTGCCATCACCCCCAGGCCTAACTATGGCTACACCTTC. As protein: CAITPRPNYGYTF.

The chain recombines TRBV12-3 or TRBV12-4 with TRBJ2-1; no clear D gene. V lost 2 bases and J lost 3, with 5 bases in between. This CDR3 region has 13 residues. In nucleotides, the CDR3 is TGTGCCAGCAGTTTACAGGTCTACAATGAGCAGTTCTTC. This codes for CASSLQVYNEQFF.

The chain is built from TRBV9 and TRBJ2-7; unclear D gene. V was shortened by 1 base and J by 3 bases, with 11 bases between the two germline ends. This CDR3 has 14 amino acids. Germline V lookup: CDR1 SGDLS, CDR2 YYNGEE. CDR3 in DNA: TGTGCCAGCAGCGTAAACAGTGTCGTCTACGAGCAGTACTTC. The encoded protein is CASSVNSVVYEQYF.

V gene TRBV5-1 combines with J gene TRBJ1-2, with 7 bases identical to TRBD1. The CDR3 extends over 14 amino acids. Per the germline V gene, CDR1 is SGHRS and CDR2 is YFSETQ. The V segment lost 3 bases and the J segment 5 bases; nucleotides outside the gene matches: 7. CDR3 nucleotides: TGCGCCAGCAGCTCCGAAGGGACAGCTTATGGCTACACCTTC. This encodes CASSSEGTAYGYTF.

This chain connects TRBV19 to TRBJ2-7, with 8 bases matching TRBD1. CDR3 length equals 15 residues. CDR1 is LNHDA and CDR2 is SQIVND in the germline V gene (reference sequence). V was pared by 7 bases and J by 3 bases, with 11 bases of the junction left unmatched. CDR3: CASTHIAGQGYEQYF. The CDR3 coding sequence is TGTGCCAGTACTCACATCGCCGGACAGGGCTACGAGCAGTACTTC. Full variable domain (remainder filled in from reference TRBV19 and TRBJ2-7): DGGITQSPKYLFRKEGQNVTLSCEQNLNHDAMYWYRQDPGQGLRLIYYSQIVNDFQKGDIAEGYSVSREKKESFPLTVTSAQKNPTAFYLCASTHIAGQGYEQYFGPGTRLTVT.